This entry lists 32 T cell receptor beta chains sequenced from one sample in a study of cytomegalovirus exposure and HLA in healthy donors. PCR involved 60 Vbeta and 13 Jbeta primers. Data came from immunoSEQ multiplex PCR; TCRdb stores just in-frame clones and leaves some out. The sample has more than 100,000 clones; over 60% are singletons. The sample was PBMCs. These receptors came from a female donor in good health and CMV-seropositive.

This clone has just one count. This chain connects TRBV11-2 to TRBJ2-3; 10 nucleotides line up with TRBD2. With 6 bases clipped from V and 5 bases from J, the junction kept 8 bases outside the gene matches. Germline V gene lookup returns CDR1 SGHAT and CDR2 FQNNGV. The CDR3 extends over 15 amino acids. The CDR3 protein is CASSARLAGVDTQYF. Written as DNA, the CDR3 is TGTGCCAGCAGTGCCCGGCTAGCGGGGGTAGATACGCAGTATTTT.

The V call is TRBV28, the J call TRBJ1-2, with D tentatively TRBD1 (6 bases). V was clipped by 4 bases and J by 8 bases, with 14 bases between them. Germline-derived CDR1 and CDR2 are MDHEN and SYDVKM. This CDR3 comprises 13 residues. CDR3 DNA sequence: TGTGCCAGCAGTTCCGAGACAGGCTCGGGCTACACCTTC. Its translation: CASSSETGSGYTF.

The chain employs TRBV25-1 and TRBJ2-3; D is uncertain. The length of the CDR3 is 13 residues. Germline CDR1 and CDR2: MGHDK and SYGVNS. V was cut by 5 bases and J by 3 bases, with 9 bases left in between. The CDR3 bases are TGTGCCAGCAGTAGTGGCATTACAGATACGCAGTATTTT. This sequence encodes CASSSGITDTQYF.

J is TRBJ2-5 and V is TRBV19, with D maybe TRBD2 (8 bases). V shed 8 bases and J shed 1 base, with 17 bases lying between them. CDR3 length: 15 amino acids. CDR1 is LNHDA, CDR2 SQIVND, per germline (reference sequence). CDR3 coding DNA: TGTGCCAGTGCTAGGGGGCTAGCGGGCCAAGAGACCCAGTACTTC. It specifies CASARGLAGQETQYF.

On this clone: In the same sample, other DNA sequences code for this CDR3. The CDR3 region is CAWTHSYNSPLHF. CDR3 in DNA: TGTGCCTGGACACACTCCTATAATTCACCCCTCCACTTT. J is TRBJ1-6 and V is TRBV30; D remains ambiguous. With 4 bases removed from V and 0 bases from J, the gap between germline ends came to 4 bases. The V gene's germline CDR1 is GTSNPN and CDR2 SVGIG (reference sequence). The CDR3 spans 13 residues. Full variable domain (outside the CDR3, taken from reference TRBV30 and TRBJ1-6): SQTIHQWPATLVQPVGSPLSLECTVEGTSNPNLYWYRQAAGRGLQLLFYSVGIGQISSEVPQNLSASRPQDRQFILSSKKLLLSDSGFYLCAWTHSYNSPLHFGNGTRLTVT.

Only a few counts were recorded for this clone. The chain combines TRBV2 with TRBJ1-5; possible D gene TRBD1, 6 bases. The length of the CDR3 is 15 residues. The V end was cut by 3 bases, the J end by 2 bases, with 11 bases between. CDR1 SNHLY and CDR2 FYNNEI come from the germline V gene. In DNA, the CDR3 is TGTGCCAGCAGTGACCACAGGGCCGGCAATCAGCCCCAGCATTTT. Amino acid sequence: CASSDHRAGNQPQHF.

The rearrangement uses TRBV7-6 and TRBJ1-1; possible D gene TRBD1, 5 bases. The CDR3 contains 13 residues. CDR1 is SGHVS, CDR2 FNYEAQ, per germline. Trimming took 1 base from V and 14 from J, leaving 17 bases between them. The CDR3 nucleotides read TGTGCCAGCAGCTTAGGTGGGGGAGGGGATGTATTCTTT. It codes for CASSLGGGGDVFF.

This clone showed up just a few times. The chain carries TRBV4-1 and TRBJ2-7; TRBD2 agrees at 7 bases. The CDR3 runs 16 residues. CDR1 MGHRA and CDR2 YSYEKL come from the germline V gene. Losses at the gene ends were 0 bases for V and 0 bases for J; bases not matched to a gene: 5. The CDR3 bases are TGCGCCAGCAGCCAAGACGTCGGACTAGACTCCTACGAGCAGTACTTC. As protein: CASSQDVGLDSYEQYF.

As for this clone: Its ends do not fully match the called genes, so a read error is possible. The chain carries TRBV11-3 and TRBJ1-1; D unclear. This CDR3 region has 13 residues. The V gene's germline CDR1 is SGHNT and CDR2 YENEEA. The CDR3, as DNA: TGTGCCGGCAGCTTAGAGCGGAACACTGAAGCTTTCTTT. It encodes CAGSLERNTEAFF. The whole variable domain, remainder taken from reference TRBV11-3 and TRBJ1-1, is EAGVVQSPRYKIIEKKQPVAFWCNPISGHNTLYWYLQNLGQGPELLIRYENEEAVDDSQLPKDRFSAERLKGVDSTLKIQPAELGDSAVYLCAGSLERNTEAFFGQGTRLTVV.

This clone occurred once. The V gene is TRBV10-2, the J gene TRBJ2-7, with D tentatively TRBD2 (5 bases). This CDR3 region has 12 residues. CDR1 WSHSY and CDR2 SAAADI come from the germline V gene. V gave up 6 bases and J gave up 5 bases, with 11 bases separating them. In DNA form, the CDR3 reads TGCGCCAGCAGCGAGGTGAGGGACGAGCAGTACTTC. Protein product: CASSEVRDEQYF.

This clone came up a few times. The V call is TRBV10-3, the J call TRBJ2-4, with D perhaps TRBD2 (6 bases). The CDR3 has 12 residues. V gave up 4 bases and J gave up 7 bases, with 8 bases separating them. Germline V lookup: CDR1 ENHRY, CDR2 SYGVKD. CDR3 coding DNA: TGTGCCATCAGTGGCGGAGGGAACATTCAGTACTTC. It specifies CAISGGGNIQYF.

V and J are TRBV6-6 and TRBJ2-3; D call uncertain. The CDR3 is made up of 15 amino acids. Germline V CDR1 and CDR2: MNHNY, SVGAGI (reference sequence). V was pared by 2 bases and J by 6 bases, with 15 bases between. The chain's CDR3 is CASSYVVQRPDTQYF. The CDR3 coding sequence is TGTGCCAGCAGTTACGTAGTTCAACGCCCCGATACGCAGTATTTT.

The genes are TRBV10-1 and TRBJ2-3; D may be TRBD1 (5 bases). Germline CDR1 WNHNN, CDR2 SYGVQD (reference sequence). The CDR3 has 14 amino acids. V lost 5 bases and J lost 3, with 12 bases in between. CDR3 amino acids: CASSQGLGTDTQYF. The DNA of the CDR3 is TGCGCCAGCAGTCAGGGTCTGGGGACAGATACGCAGTATTTT.

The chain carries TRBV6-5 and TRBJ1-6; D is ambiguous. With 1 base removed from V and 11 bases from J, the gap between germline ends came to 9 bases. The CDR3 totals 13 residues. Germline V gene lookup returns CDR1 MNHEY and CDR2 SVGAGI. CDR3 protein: CASSYYATAPLHF. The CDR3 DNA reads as TGTGCCAGCAGTTACTATGCCACGGCACCCCTCCACTTT.

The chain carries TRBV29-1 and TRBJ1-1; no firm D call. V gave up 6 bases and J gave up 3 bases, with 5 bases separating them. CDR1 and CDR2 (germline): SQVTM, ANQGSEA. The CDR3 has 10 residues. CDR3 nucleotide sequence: TGCAGCGTGTATGACACTGAAGCTTTCTTT. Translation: CSVYDTEAFF.

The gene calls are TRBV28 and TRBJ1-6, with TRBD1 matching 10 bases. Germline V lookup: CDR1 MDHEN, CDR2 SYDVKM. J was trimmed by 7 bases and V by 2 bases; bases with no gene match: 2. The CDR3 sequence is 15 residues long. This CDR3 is CASSLAGQGNSPLHF. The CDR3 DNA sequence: TGTGCCAGCAGTTTAGCGGGACAGGGGAATTCACCCCTCCACTTT. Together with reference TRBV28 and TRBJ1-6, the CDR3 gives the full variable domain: DVKVTQSSRYLVKRTGEKVFLECVQDMDHENMFWYRQDPGLGLRLIYFSYDVKMKEKGDIPEGYSVSREKKERFSLILESASTNQTSMYLCASSLAGQGNSPLHFGNGTRLTVT.

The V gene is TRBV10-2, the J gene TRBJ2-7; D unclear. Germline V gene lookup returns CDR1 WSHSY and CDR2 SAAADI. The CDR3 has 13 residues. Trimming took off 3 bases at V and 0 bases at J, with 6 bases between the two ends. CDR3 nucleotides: TGCGCCAGCAGTGATCGAGCCTCCTACGAGCAGTACTTC. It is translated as CASSDRASYEQYF.

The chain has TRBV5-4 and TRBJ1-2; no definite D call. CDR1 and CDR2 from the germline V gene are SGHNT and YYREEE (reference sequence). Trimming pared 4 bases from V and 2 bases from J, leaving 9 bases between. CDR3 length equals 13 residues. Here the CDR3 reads CASSPSLNYGYTF. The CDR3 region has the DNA TGTGCCAGCAGCCCATCCCTAAACTATGGCTACACCTTC.

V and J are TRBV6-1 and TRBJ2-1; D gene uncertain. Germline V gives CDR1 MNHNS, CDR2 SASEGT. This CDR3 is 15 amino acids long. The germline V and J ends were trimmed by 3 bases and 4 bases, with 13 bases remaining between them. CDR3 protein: CASSDSGSAYNEQFF. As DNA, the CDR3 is TGTGCCAGCAGTGATTCAGGTAGTGCTTACAATGAGCAGTTCTTC.

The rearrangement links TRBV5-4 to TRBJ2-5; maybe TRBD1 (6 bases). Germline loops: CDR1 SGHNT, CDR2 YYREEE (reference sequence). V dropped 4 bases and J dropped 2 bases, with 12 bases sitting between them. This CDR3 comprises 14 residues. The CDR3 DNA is TGTGCCAGCAGCCTCAGGACAGAACAAGAGACCCAGTACTTC. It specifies CASSLRTEQETQYF.

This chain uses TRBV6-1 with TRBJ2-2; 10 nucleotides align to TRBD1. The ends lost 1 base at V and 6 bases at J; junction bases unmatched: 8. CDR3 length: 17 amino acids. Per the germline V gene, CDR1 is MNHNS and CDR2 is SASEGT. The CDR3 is CASSEDGTGVSAGELFF. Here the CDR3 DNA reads TGTGCCAGCAGTGAAGATGGGACAGGGGTTTCGGCCGGGGAGCTGTTTTTT.

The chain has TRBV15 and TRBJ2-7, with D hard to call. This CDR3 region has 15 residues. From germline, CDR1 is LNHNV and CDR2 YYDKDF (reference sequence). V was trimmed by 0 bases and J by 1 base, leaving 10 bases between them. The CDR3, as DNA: TGTGCCACCAGCAGAGATCTAGAGTCGTCCTACGAGCAGTACTTC. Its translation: CATSRDLESSYEQYF.

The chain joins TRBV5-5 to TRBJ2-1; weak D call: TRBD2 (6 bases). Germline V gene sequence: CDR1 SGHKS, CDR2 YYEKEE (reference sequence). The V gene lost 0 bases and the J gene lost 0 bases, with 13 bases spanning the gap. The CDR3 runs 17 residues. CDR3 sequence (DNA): TGTGCCAGCAGCTTGGGCGGCGGGAAGCGCTCCTACAATGAGCAGTTCTTC. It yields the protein CASSLGGGKRSYNEQFF.

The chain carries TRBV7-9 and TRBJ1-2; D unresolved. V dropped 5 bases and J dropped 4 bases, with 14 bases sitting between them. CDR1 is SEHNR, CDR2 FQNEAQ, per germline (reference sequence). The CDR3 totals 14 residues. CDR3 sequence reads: CASSPQIQPYGYTF. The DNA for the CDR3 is TGTGCCAGCAGCCCCCAAATACAGCCCTATGGCTACACCTTC.

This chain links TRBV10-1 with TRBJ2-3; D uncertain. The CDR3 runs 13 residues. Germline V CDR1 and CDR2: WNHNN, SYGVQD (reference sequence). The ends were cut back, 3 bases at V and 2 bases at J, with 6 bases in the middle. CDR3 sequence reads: CASSDGITDTQYF. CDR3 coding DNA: TGCGCCAGCAGTGATGGCATCACAGATACGCAGTATTTT.

The CDR3 here is CASSDGPTGQRGYTF. The CDR3 DNA reads TGTGCCAGCAGTGACGGCCCGACAGGGCAGAGGGGCTACACCTTC. The chain links TRBV6-4 to TRBJ1-2; TRBD1 matches 7 bases. J lost 8 bases, V lost 2 bases, and 11 bases had no gene match. Per the germline V gene, CDR1 is MRHNA and CDR2 is SNTAGT. The CDR3 runs 15 residues.

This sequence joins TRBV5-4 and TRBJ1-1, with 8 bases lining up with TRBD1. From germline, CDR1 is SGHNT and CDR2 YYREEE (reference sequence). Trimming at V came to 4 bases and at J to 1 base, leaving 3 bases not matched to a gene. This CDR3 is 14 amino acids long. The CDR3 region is CASSPGQGNTEAFF. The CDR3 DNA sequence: TGTGCCAGCAGCCCAGGACAGGGGAACACTGAAGCTTTCTTT.

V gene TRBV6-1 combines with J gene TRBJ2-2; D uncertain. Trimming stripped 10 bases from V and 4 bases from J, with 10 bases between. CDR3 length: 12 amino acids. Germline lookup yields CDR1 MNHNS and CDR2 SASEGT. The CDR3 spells CANQVGTGELFF. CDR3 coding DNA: TGTGCCAACCAGGTGGGCACCGGGGAGCTGTTTTTT.

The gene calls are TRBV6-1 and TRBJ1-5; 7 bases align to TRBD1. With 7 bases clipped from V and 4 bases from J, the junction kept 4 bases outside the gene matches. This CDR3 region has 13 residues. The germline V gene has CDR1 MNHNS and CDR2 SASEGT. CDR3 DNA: TGTGCCAGCATTCCGGACAGGAATCAGCCCCAGCATTTT. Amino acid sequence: CASIPDRNQPQHF.

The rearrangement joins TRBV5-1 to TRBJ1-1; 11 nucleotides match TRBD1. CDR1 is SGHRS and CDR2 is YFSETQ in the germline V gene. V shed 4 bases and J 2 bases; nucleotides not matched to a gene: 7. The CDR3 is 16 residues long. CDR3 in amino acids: CASSPQGQGGNTEAFF. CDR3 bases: TGCGCCAGCAGCCCGCAGGGACAGGGGGGAAACACTGAAGCTTTCTTT.

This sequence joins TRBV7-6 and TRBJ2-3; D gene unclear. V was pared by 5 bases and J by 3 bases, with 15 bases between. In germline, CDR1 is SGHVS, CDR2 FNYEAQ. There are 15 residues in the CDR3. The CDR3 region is CASSPDDEETDTQYF. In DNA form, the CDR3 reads TGTGCCAGCAGCCCAGACGATGAGGAGACAGATACGCAGTATTTT.

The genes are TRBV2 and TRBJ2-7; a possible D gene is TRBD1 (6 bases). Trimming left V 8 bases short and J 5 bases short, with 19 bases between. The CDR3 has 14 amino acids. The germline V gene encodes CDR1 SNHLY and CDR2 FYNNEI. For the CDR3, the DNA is TGTGCCAGCGGAAGAACTATACAGGGCGACGAGCAGTACTTC. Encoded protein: CASGRTIQGDEQYF.